This note documents a single T cell receptor (beta chain) sequence. Sequencing was performed with immunoSEQ multiplex PCR; in TCRdb, only in-frame clones are kept and a portion is missing. The sample holds under 400,000 clones, 65% to 90% seen once. The sample belongs to a study of blood T cell repertoires in COVID-19. Trimming took 4 bases from V and 6 from J; bases not matched to a gene: 5. Germline loops: CDR1 MNHEY, CDR2 SMNVEV (reference sequence). This CDR3 has 15 amino acids. Individuals aged about 18 to 100 years were recruited from 24 US areas. The genes are TRBV27 and TRBJ1-6, with TRBD1 matching 8 bases. Sequencing was performed on PBMCs or T cells enriched from blood (not recorded which). The clonotype was recovered from a woman aged 40 to 50 with acute COVID-19. The CDR3 region has the DNA TGTGCCAGCAGTTCCGGGACAGGCCTTAATTCACCCCTCCACTTT. This sequence encodes CASSSGTGLNSPLHF.